This T cell receptor beta chain was profiled in a study of blood T cell repertoires in COVID-19. Study background: Samples taken during acute and convalescent COVID-19 were collected in the United States, Italy and Spain. Nucleic acid was either cDNA or gDNA, and it came from T cells, B-cell-depleted T cells, or PBMCs.

In the source study's methods: How many nucleated cells were present was estimated from reference gene primer amplification. Produced via immunoSEQ multiplex PCR; TCRdb's table is partial and in-frame only. V, J and clone size were drawn from that table, and D and trimming were deduced from the DNA. The table lists about 150,000 clones, roughly 80% of them singletons. This clone has only one observation. The clonotype originates from a man in his fifties or sixties with acute or convalescent COVID-19. Sample: peripheral blood.

In DNA, the CDR3 is TGTGCCAGTATGGGGAGGCGGGACAATCAGCCCCAGCATTTT. Its protein product is CASMGRRDNQPQHF. The chain is built from TRBV19 and TRBJ1-5; D gene ambiguous. V was cut by 7 bases and J by 3 bases, with 13 bases left in between. The CDR3 is made up of 14 amino acids. Germline V gene lookup returns CDR1 LNHDA and CDR2 SQIVND (reference sequence).